What follows describes a single T cell receptor beta chain. This sample was taken from a study of blood T cell repertoires in COVID-19. Study details: Donors in the United States, Italy and Spain gave samples during acute or convalescent COVID-19. PBMCs, B-cell-depleted T cells, or T cells provided the cDNA or gDNA that made up the material.

In the source study's methods: For nucleated cells, counts were estimated from reference gene primer amplification. Data came from immunoSEQ multiplex PCR; TCRdb stores just in-frame clones and leaves some out. V, J and clone size derive from that table, while D and trimming were established from the DNA sequence. The sample has about 250,000 clones, about 86% seen once; the top ten hold 1.3% to 1.5%. CDR3 size: 15 residues. Trimming took 3 bases from V and 4 from J, leaving 13 bases between them. Germline-derived CDR1 and CDR2 are SGHVS and FNYEAQ. This clonotype was sampled from a man older than 75 with acute or convalescent COVID-19. Input material: peripheral blood. The chain recombines TRBV7-6 with TRBJ2-1, with D tentatively TRBD1 (6 bases). CDR3 loop: CASSLEHGTYNEQFF. The CDR3 coding sequence is TGTGCCAGCAGCTTGGAACATGGGACATACAATGAGCAGTTCTTC.